This T cell receptor beta chain was captured by sequencing in a study of OX40 agonist ivuxolimab in advanced cancers. Background on the study: Three partial responders included one hepatocellular carcinoma patient and two cutaneous melanoma patients.

Germline CDR1 and CDR2: SGHNT and YENEEA. CDR3 size: 14 residues. V was clipped by 3 bases and J by 8 bases; unmatched bases: 6. This clone was recorded once. Assay used: immunoSEQ multiplex PCR; TCRdb lists only in-frame clones, some missing. Here the sample spans tens of thousands of clones, around 83% being singletons. The chain carries TRBV11-3 and TRBJ2-1; 8 bases fit TRBD1. This TCR derives from an adult with an advanced solid tumor such as melanoma, head and neck, liver or kidney cancer. The sequenced sample was CD4+ or CD8+ T cells sorted from blood, obtained in a trial of the OX40 agonist ivuxolimab. The CDR3 region is CASSFRQGMDEQFF. In DNA form, the CDR3 reads TGTGCCAGCAGCTTCAGACAGGGGATGGATGAGCAGTTCTTC.